The subject of this entry is one T cell receptor (beta chain). The antigen remains undetermined. The sample belongs to a study of CXCR3-negative and CXCR3-positive naive CD8 T cells. Study outcomes and limitations: Naive CXCR3-positive and CXCR3-negative cells shared TRBV-TRBJ usage; memory cells diverged. Memory CD8+ cells had much lower diversity, and both naive subsets had comparably high diversity.

Cells classed as naive CD8+ T cells were CD45RO-CCR7+CD27+CD95-. CDR3 length: 16 amino acids. 5' RACE that incorporated UMI labels was used to prepare the TRB cDNA libraries. TCRdb re-called the 5' RACE reads; one entry per CDR3 protein, DNA not given. This table lists 90,000 to 95,000 distinct CDR3 sequences. The chain couples TRBV21-1 to TRBJ2-2; TCRdb gives TRBD2 as the D gene, but with no DNA this cannot be confirmed. TRBV21-1 is recorded as a pseudogene. The TCR was taken from a human donor in good health. Some clones in this sample may be carry-over from other donors' samples. Sequencing was performed on naive CXCR3- CD8+ T cells from blood. The subset denotes: CD45RO-CCR7+CD27+CD95- naive CD8+ T cells lacking CXCR3 (TNR3-). CDR3 sequence reads: CASSNPGLAGGGELFF.